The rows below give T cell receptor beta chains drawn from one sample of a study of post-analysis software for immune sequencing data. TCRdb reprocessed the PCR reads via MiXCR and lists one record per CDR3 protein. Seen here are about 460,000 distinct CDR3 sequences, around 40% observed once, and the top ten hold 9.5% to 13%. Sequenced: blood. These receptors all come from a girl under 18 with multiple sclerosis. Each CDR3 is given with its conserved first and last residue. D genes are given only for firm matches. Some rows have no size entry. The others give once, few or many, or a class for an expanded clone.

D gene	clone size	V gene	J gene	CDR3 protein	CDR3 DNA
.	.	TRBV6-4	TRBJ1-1	CASSAVWGDTEAFF	TGTGCCAGCAGTGCAGTCTGGGGGGACACTGAAGCTTTCTTT
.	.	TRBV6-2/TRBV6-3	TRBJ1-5	CASSYSRLRNNQPQHF	TGTGCCAGCAGTTACTCGAGGCTTCGGAACAATCAGCCCCAGCATTTT
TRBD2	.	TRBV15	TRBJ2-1	CATSSSGTSYNEQFF	TGTGCCACCAGCTCGAGCGGGACCTCCTACAATGAGCAGTTCTTC
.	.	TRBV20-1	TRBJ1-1	CSAGGSDPAEAFF	TGCAGTGCGGGGGGTTCTGATCCGGCTGAAGCTTTCTTT
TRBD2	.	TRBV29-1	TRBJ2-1	CSVAPSGSLGPGEQFF	TGCAGCGTTGCCCCTAGCGGGAGTTTAGGGCCCGGTGAGCAGTTCTTC
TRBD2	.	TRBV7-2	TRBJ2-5	CASSRTSGQETQYF	TGTGCCAGCAGTCGGACTAGCGGACAAGAGACCCAGTACTTC
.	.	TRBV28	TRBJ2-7	CASSLSGGRPYEQYF	TGTGCCAGCAGTTTATCCGGGGGTAGGCCCTACGAGCAGTACTTC
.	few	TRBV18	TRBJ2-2	CASSRQALANTGELFF	TGTGCCAGCTCAAGACAGGCTCTCGCGAACACCGGGGAGCTGTTTTTT
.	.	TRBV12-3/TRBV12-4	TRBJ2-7	CASSLRKDPYEQYF	TGTGCCAGCAGTTTAAGGAAGGATCCCTACGAGCAGTACTTC
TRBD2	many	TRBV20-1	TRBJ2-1	CSASPLAGGPYNEQFF	TGCAGTGCTAGCCCCCTAGCGGGAGGGCCCTACAATGAGCAGTTCTTC
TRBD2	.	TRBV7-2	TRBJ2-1	CASSLAESSGGHNEQFF	TGTGCCAGCAGCTTAGCCGAATCTAGCGGGGGTCACAATGAGCAGTTCTTC
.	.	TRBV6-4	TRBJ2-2	CASSVGETGELFF	TGTGCCAGCAGTGTAGGGGAGACCGGGGAGCTGTTTTTT
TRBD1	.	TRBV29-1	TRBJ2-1	CSVEGDREQFF	TGCAGCGTTGAAGGGGACAGGGAGCAGTTCTTC
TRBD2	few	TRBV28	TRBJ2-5	CASSLWASGSRRETQYF	TGTGCCAGCAGTTTATGGGCTAGCGGGAGTCGTAGGGAGACCCAGTACTTC
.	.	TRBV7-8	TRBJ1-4	CASSTRLATNEKLFF	TGTGCCAGCAGCACCCGACTTGCAACTAATGAAAAACTGTTTTTT
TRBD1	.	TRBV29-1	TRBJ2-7	CSVEVATGFYEQYF	TGCAGCGTTGAGGTCGCGACAGGGTTCTACGAGCAGTACTTC
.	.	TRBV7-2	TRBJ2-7	CASSSSGSSYNEQYF	TGTGCCAGCAGCTCCAGCGGCAGCTCCTACAATGAGCAGTACTTC
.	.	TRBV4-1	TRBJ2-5	CASSQSPAPKETQYF	TGCGCCAGCAGCCAATCTCCTGCACCGAAAGAGACCCAGTACTTC
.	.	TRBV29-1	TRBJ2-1	CSGRALVGYNEQFF	TGCAGCGGGCGGGCCCTGGTGGGCTACAATGAGCAGTTCTTC
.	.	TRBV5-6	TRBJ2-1	CASSWRASYNEQFF	TGTGCCAGCAGCTGGAGGGCTAGTTACAATGAGCAGTTCTTC
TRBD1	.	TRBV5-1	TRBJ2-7	CASSRDRDVYEQYF	TGCGCCAGCAGCCGGGACAGGGATGTCTACGAGCAGTACTTC
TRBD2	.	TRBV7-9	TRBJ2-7	CASSLAPSGMAYEQYF	TGTGCCAGCAGCTTAGCGCCTAGCGGGATGGCCTACGAGCAGTACTTC
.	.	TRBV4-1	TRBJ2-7	CASSQPDRFYEQYF	TGCGCCAGCAGCCAACCAGACAGGTTCTACGAGCAGTACTTC
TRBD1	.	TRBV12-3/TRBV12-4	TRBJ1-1	CASTSGTVNTEAFF	TGTGCCAGCACCTCCGGGACAGTGAACACTGAAGCTTTCTTT
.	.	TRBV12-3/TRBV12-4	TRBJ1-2	CASKAQGGLAYGYTF	TGTGCCAGTAAAGCCCAGGGTGGGCTTGCTTATGGCTACACCTTC
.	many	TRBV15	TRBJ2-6	CATSRDQSSGANVLTF	TGTGCCACCAGCAGGGACCAGAGCTCTGGGGCCAACGTCCTGACTTTC
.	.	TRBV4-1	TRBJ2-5	CASSHPAGRSQETQYF	TGCGCCAGCAGCCATCCAGCAGGGAGATCTCAAGAGACCCAGTACTTC
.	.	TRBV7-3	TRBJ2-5	CASSFAPGFEETQYF	TGTGCCAGCAGCTTCGCCCCAGGTTTCGAGGAGACCCAGTACTTC
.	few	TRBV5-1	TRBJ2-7	CASRSSIGSVSEQYF	TGCGCCAGCAGATCGTCTATCGGGAGCGTCAGCGAGCAGTACTTC
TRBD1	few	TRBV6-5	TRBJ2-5	CASSYPGTGETQYF	TGTGCCAGCAGTTACCCAGGGACAGGAGAGACCCAGTACTTC
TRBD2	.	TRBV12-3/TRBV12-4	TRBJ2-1	CASSILAGGGEQFF	TGTGCCAGCAGTATTCTAGCGGGAGGAGGTGAGCAGTTCTTC
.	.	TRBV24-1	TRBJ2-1	CATSDTGNTGPFSYSEQFF	TGTGCCACCAGTGATACAGGCAACACGGGACCCTTCTCCTACAGTGAGCAGTTCTTC
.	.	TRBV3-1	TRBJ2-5	CASGRSGVAQETQYF	TGTGCCAGCGGCCGTAGCGGAGTCGCTCAAGAGACCCAGTACTTC
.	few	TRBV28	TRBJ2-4	CASREGAKDIQYF	TGTGCCAGCAGGGAAGGAGCCAAAGACATTCAGTACTTC
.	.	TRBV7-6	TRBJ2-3	CASSSPLGTSSTDTQYF	TGTGCCAGCAGCTCCCCTCTAGGCACCTCAAGCACAGATACGCAGTATTTT
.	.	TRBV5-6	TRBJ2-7	CASNEKGTYEQYF	TGTGCCAGCAACGAAAAGGGGACCTACGAGCAGTACTTC
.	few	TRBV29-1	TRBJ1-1	CSGRGATGSTEAFF	TGCAGCGGTCGCGGGGCGACAGGCAGCACTGAAGCTTTCTTT
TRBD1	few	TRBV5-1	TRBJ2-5	CASSYGQGGQETQYF	TGCGCCAGCAGCTACGGACAGGGGGGCCAAGAGACCCAGTACTTC
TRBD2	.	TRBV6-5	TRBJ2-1	CASTLAGAAHNEQFF	TGTGCCAGCACCCTAGCGGGAGCTGCCCACAATGAGCAGTTCTTC
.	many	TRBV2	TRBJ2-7	CASKEGRRLEQYF	TGTGCCAGCAAGGAGGGGAGAAGGCTCGAGCAGTACTTC
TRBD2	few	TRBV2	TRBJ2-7	CASSSEKGATSGGFSYEQYF	TGTGCCAGCAGTTCCGAAAAAGGGGCCACTAGCGGGGGATTCTCCTACGAGCAGTACTTC
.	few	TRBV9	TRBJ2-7	CASSPSGVEQYF	TGTGCCAGCAGCCCGTCTGGGGTCGAGCAGTACTTC
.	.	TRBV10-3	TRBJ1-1	CAISEGSPGPTEAFF	TGTGCCATCAGTGAAGGGTCCCCCGGGCCCACTGAAGCTTTCTTT
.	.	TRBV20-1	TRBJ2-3	CSAALPRSAVDTQYF	TGCAGTGCTGCCCTTCCCCGGTCGGCAGTAGATACGCAGTATTTT
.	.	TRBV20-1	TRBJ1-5	CSTIPRVQYQPQHF	TGCAGTACTATTCCCAGGGTCCAATATCAGCCCCAGCATTTT
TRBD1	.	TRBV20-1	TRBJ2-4	CSAGDRSKSGWAKNIQYF	TGCAGTGCCGGGGACAGGTCGAAATCCGGGTGGGCCAAAAACATTCAGTACTTC
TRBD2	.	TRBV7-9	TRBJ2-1	CASSPLGGLAGGLRSGQFF	TGTGCCAGCAGCCCACTTGGGGGACTAGCGGGAGGGCTCCGCTCAGGGCAGTTCTTC
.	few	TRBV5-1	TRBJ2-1	CASSLATDTEDEQFF	TGCGCCAGCAGCTTGGCGACGGACACAGAGGATGAGCAGTTCTTC
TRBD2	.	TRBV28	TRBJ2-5	CASSWGLAGEETQYF	TGTGCCAGCAGCTGGGGACTAGCGGGAGAAGAGACCCAGTACTTC
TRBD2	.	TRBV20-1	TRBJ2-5	CSAPKLAGNNEQYF	TGCAGTGCCCCGAAGCTAGCGGGAAACAATGAGCAGTACTTC
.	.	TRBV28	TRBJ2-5	CASSLPIEETQYF	TGTGCCAGCAGTCTCCCTATTGAAGAGACCCAGTACTTC
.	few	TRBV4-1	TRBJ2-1	CASSQDEASSYNEQFF	TGCGCCAGCAGCCAAGATGAGGCCAGCTCCTACAATGAGCAGTTCTTC
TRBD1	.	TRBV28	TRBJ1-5	CASSSWGQGSQPQHF	TGTGCCAGCAGTTCTTGGGGACAGGGCTCGCAGCCCCAGCATTTT
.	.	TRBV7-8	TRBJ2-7	CASSRISYEQYF	TGTGCCAGCAGCCGTATCTCCTACGAGCAGTACTTC
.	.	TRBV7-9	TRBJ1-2	CASSQDPVGDGYTF	TGTGCCAGCAGCCAAGATCCGGTAGGGGATGGCTACACCTTC